This is a list of T cell receptor beta chains from one sample in a study of T-cell memory formation after mild COVID-19. TCRdb re-called the 5' RACE reads with MiXCR, one entry per CDR3 protein. The sample includes about 360,000 distinct CDR3 sequences, 13% to 15% seen only once; the top ten take around a fifth. Sample: PBMCs or a T cell subset sorted from them (not recorded which). Receptors originate from a man aged 18 to 29 who had mild COVID-19 (a few samples of this study predate the infection). Cell type and time point are not known. Both conserved end residues are part of each CDR3. The order of the fields is V gene, D gene, clone size, J gene, CDR3 DNA, CDR3 protein. A D gene is named only where the DNA matches it firmly. The size entry is marked missing in some rows and otherwise reads once, few, many or a size class.

TRBV6-5	-	-	TRBJ1-1	TGTGCCAGCAGTTACTCAGGGGGTATCGGCGGGAACACTGAAGCTTTCTTT	CASSYSGGIGGNTEAFF
TRBV5-6	-	few	TRBJ1-4	TGTGCCAGCAGTCCTGACGTGGGGGAAAAACTGTTTTTT	CASSPDVGEKLFF
TRBV4-1	TRBD2	-	TRBJ2-3	TGCGCCAGCAGCCAACGGCGGGGGGGCCGAGATACGCAGTATTTT	CASSQRRGGRDTQYF
TRBV4-2	TRBD2	-	TRBJ2-1	TGTGCCAGCAGCCAAAGCCGGGTAGCGGGGGTGGAGCAGTTCTTC	CASSQSRVAGVEQFF
TRBV7-2	TRBD1	many	TRBJ1-4	TGTGCCAGCAGCGCCCGACAGGGGGAGGAGGAAAAACTGTTTTTT	CASSARQGEEEKLFF
TRBV10-3	-	-	TRBJ1-1	TGTGCCATCCGACAGTTACCGAACACTGAAGCTTTCTTT	CAIRQLPNTEAFF
TRBV5-4	-	few	TRBJ2-7	TGTGCCAGCAGCGGGTTGAGCGAGCAGTACTTC	CASSGLSEQYF
TRBV25-1	-	-	TRBJ2-3	TGTGCCAGCAGCGAGGCCGGCTTGATGACAGATACGCAGTATTTT	CASSEAGLMTDTQYF
TRBV2	-	few	TRBJ2-3	TGTGCCAGCAGCCGCTTTGGAGTAGATACGCAGTATTTT	CASSRFGVDTQYF
TRBV6-1	-	few	TRBJ2-3	TGTGCCAGCAGTGATAGCAGGGAAGGTACAGATACGCAGTATTTT	CASSDSREGTDTQYF
TRBV4-3	-	many	TRBJ2-5	TGCGCCAGCAGCCAGGGGACATACCAAGAGACCCAGTACTTC	CASSQGTYQETQYF
TRBV12-3/TRBV12-4	-	few	TRBJ1-5	TGTGCCAGCAGTTTTGCCAGGGTTCGCAATCAGCCCCAGCATTTT	CASSFARVRNQPQHF
TRBV12-3/TRBV12-4	TRBD1	many	TRBJ1-5	TGTGCCAGCAGACGACAGGGGACTCAGCCCCAGCATTTT	CASRRQGTQPQHF
TRBV12-3/TRBV12-4	-	few	TRBJ1-1	TGTGCCGGCAACATGGGCAGGAACACTGAAGCTTTCTTT	CAGNMGRNTEAFF
TRBV25-1	TRBD1	few	TRBJ2-5	TGTGCCAGCAGTCGTGCGGGACAGGGGGTAGGTCGAACCCAGTACTTC	CASSRAGQGVGRTQYF
TRBV7-2	-	-	TRBJ2-1	TGTGCCAGCAGCTTAGGGGGGGCCATTGAGCAGTTCTTC	CASSLGGAIEQFF
TRBV24-1	-	-	TRBJ2-2	TGTGCCACCAGTGATCCAGGGGCTACTTCCACCGGGGAGCTGTTTTTT	CATSDPGATSTGELFF
TRBV29-1	-	-	TRBJ2-7	TGCAGCGTTGCCAGCAGACCCTACGAGCAGTACTTC	CSVASRPYEQYF
TRBV6-2/TRBV6-3	-	-	TRBJ1-5	TGTGCCAGCAGTTATTGGCAGGGAGGCGGTCAGCCCCAGCATTTT	CASSYWQGGGQPQHF
TRBV4-3	-	-	TRBJ1-6	TGCGCCAGCAGCCAGGATGGACAGAAATATAATTCACCCCTCCACTTT	CASSQDGQKYNSPLHF
TRBV30	TRBD2	-	TRBJ2-3	TGTGCCTGTTCACTAGCGGGGGCGGATACGCAGTATTTT	CACSLAGADTQYF
TRBV7-8	-	-	TRBJ2-7	TGTGCCAGCAGCTTAGGCGGGCCAGGGAGCTTTTACTACTTC	CASSLGGPGSFYYF
TRBV4-3	TRBD2	-	TRBJ2-1	TGCGCCAGCAGCCAGAGGACTAGCGGGTACAATGAGCAGTTCTTC	CASSQRTSGYNEQFF
TRBV29-1	-	few	TRBJ1-5	TGCAGCGTTCAAATACAGGGTAGCAATCAGCCCCAGCATTTT	CSVQIQGSNQPQHF
TRBV10-1	-	-	TRBJ2-1	TGCGCCAGCAGTGAGTCGGGGTCAGGGGAGCAGTTCTTC	CASSESGSGEQFF
TRBV19	-	-	TRBJ2-3	TGTGCCAGTAGTTCAAACTTAGATACGCAGTATTTT	CASSSNLDTQYF
TRBV5-5	-	-	TRBJ1-6	TGTGCCAGCAGCTTGGCGATAGGGGAGTCACCCCTCCACTTT	CASSLAIGESPLHF
TRBV5-1	TRBD1	few	TRBJ2-1	TGCGCCAGCAGCCCTGGCGGCAGGGGGCGCAAGAATGAGCAGTTCTTC	CASSPGGRGRKNEQFF
TRBV20-1	TRBD2	few	TRBJ2-1	TGCAGTGCTAAAGACGGGAGGGAAGGGGAGCAGTTCTTC	CSAKDGREGEQFF
TRBV20-1	-	-	TRBJ1-1	TGCAGTGCTGTCCGGGTGATGGACACTGAAGCTTTCTTT	CSAVRVMDTEAFF
TRBV4-1	TRBD1	-	TRBJ2-1	TGCGCCAGCAGCCTGCTATTGACAGGGAGTAACTACAATGAGCAGTTCTTC	CASSLLLTGSNYNEQFF
TRBV9	TRBD1	many	TRBJ1-2	TGTGCCAGCAGCGTAGACCCACAGGGGCCTCGACCTGGCTACACCTTC	CASSVDPQGPRPGYTF
TRBV4-1	TRBD1	few	TRBJ1-1	TGCGCCAGCAGCCAAGCAGATCGACAGGGTGAAGCTTTCTTT	CASSQADRQGEAFF
TRBV7-9	-	few	TRBJ1-5	TGTGCCAGCAGCGAATATAGCAATCAGCCCCAGCATTTT	CASSEYSNQPQHF
TRBV20-1	-	few	TRBJ2-2	TGCAGTGCTAGTTTCGTCGGGTCCCCCGGGGAGCTGTTTTTT	CSASFVGSPGELFF
TRBV5-4	TRBD2	few	TRBJ2-1	TGTGCCAGCACCGTGGGGACTAGCGGGCTGACTGAGCAGTTCTTC	CASTVGTSGLTEQFF
TRBV10-1	-	-	TRBJ2-7	TGCGCCCTTAGTTGGTGTCAGGGACCTGGGGAGCAGTACTTC	CALSWCQGPGEQYF
TRBV7-2	-	few	TRBJ1-5	TGTGCCAGCAGCTTAGCGGGATTACTCAATCAGCCCCAGCATTTT	CASSLAGLLNQPQHF